A single sample gave rise to the 22 T cell receptor beta chains below, sequenced in a study of cytomegalovirus exposure and HLA in healthy donors. 60 Vbeta and 13 Jbeta primers were used in PCR. Here immunoSEQ multiplex PCR was the method, and the copy in TCRdb shows in-frame clones only, minus some. Of about 210,000 clones listed, more than 65% are singletons. Sequencing used PBMCs. These receptors all come from a man in his forties or fifties in good health and CMV-seropositive.

The chain combines TRBV4-3 with TRBJ2-1; 10 positions agree with TRBD1. Germline values: CDR1 LGHNA, CDR2 YSLEER. Unmatched junction bases numbered 3, after V lost 1 base and J lost 6 bases. The CDR3 spans 15 residues. Written as DNA, the CDR3 is TGCGCCAGCAGCCAAGGACAGGGGGCGCCCAATGAGCAGTTCTTC. Translated, it gives CASSQGQGAPNEQFF.

The chain recombines TRBV1 with TRBJ1-5; the D call in the table, TRBD1, was not verified against the DNA. TRBV1 is labeled a pseudogene. This CDR3 is built from 15 residues. The CDR3 sequence: CTSSLAKGNNQPQHF. Here the CDR3 DNA reads TGCACCAGCAGCCTAGCTAAGGGGAACAATCAGCCCCAGCATTTT.

This chain links TRBV6-1 with TRBJ1-5; no clear D. CDR1 and CDR2 (germline): MNHNS, SASEGT. The V gene lost 6 bases and the J gene lost 0 bases, with 12 bases spanning the gap. The CDR3 length is 15 residues. CDR3 sequence: CASSDAGYSNQPQHF. The CDR3 bases are TGTGCCAGCAGCGACGCAGGTTATAGCAATCAGCCCCAGCATTTT.

The chain employs TRBV7-3 and TRBJ1-5, with a tentative D call TRBD1 (5 bases). Germline assignment: CDR1 SGHTA and CDR2 FQGTGA. The CDR3 length is 17 residues. V lost 4 bases to trimming and J lost 2 bases, with 18 bases between them. The CDR3 nucleotides read TGTGCCAGCAGCTATCGGGCGAAGGGGATGCGCAATCAGCCCCAGCATTTT. Its translation: CASSYRAKGMRNQPQHF.

The rearrangement uses TRBV28 and TRBJ2-5; 9 bases map to TRBD2. Germline CDR1 and CDR2: MDHEN and SYDVKM. CDR3 length: 14 amino acids. Trimming removed 11 bases from V and 0 bases from J; junction bases left unmatched: 7. The CDR3 sequence is CAYCLAGNQETQYF. In nucleotides, the CDR3 is TGTGCCTATTGTCTAGCGGGAAACCAAGAGACCCAGTACTTC.

V and J are TRBV7-3 and TRBJ2-7, with TRBD1 matching 7 bases. This CDR3 is built from 15 residues. With V trimmed by 4 bases and J by 1 base, 7 bases remained unmatched. The germline CDR1 and CDR2 sequences are SGHTA and FQGTGA. The CDR3 coding sequence is TGTGCCAGCAGCTACTCCGGGACAGATTCCTACGAGCAGTACTTC. It translates to CASSYSGTDSYEQYF.

The chain links TRBV11-2 to TRBJ2-1; D perhaps matches TRBD2 (6 bases). With 5 bases removed from V and 9 bases from J, the gap between germline ends came to 17 bases. CDR3 length equals 14 residues. In germline, CDR1 is SGHAT, CDR2 FQNNGV. Here the CDR3 reads CASSPIRREREQFF. DNA of the CDR3: TGTGCCAGCAGCCCAATTCGCCGGGAGCGTGAGCAGTTCTTC.

This clone has only a few counts. Here the CDR3 reads CASSLPQGAGLQPQHF. CDR3 coding DNA: TGTGCCAGCAGTTTGCCCCAGGGGGCTGGTTTGCAGCCCCAGCATTTT. V gene TRBV28 combines with J gene TRBJ1-5; 8 nucleotides align to TRBD1. Germline V gene sequence: CDR1 MDHEN, CDR2 SYDVKM. This CDR3 comprises 16 residues. The junction had 11 bases not matched to a gene; V was cut back by 3 bases and J by 7 bases.

The chain has TRBV6-1 and TRBJ2-2; maybe TRBD1 (5 bases). Germline CDR1 reads MNHNS; CDR2 reads SASEGT. The V end lost 10 bases, the J end lost 0 bases, and 9 bases lay between the germline ends. The CDR3 has 13 amino acids. The CDR3 is CANRTPNTGELFF. CDR3 nucleotides: TGTGCCAACCGGACACCGAACACCGGGGAGCTGTTTTTT.

The chain carries TRBV7-2 and TRBJ2-1; 7 nucleotides agree with TRBD2. Trimming at V came to 5 bases and at J to 8 bases, leaving 6 bases not matched to a gene. The CDR3 is made up of 13 amino acids. The germline gives CDR1 SGHTA, CDR2 FQGNSA. CDR3 in DNA: TGTGCCAGCAGCCCAGGGAGGGCATATGAGCAGTTCTTC. Translating gives CASSPGRAYEQFF.

This sequence joins TRBV27 and TRBJ2-7; 10 bases fit TRBD1. This CDR3 has 14 amino acids. Germline loops: CDR1 MNHEY, CDR2 SMNVEV (reference sequence). The ends lost 6 bases at V and 12 bases at J; junction bases unmatched: 14. The CDR3 nucleotides read TGTGCCAGCAGGGCCGGGACAGGGGCCTCGAGCGGGTACTTC. It encodes CASRAGTGASSGYF.

This rearrangement joins TRBV5-1 to TRBJ2-1; 12 bases line up with TRBD2. In germline, CDR1 is SGHRS, CDR2 YFSETQ. The CDR3 has 19 amino acids. The ends lost 0 bases at V and 2 bases at J; junction bases unmatched: 9. CDR3 sequence: CASSLGTLAGGGPYNEQFF. In DNA form, the CDR3 reads TGCGCCAGCAGCTTGGGAACTCTAGCGGGAGGGGGCCCCTACAATGAGCAGTTCTTC.

The table lists this clone with a few counts. The chain links TRBV7-9 to TRBJ1-5, with D perhaps TRBD1 (5 bases). V was shortened by 5 bases and J by 4 bases, with 12 bases between the two germline ends. There are 14 residues in the CDR3. The germline V gene encodes CDR1 SEHNR and CDR2 FQNEAQ (reference sequence). CDR3 DNA sequence: TGTGCCAGCAGCCGTGACAGAGAGAATCAGCCCCAGCATTTT. Its translation: CASSRDRENQPQHF.

This chain links TRBV18 with TRBJ2-5, with D hard to call. Trimming took off 3 bases at V and 3 bases at J, with 11 bases between the two ends. The CDR3 contains 14 residues. Germline V CDR1 and CDR2: KGHSH, LQKENI. In nucleotides, the CDR3 is TGTGCCAGCTCACCTCGGTTGGCGGAAGAGACCCAGTACTTC. This codes for CASSPRLAEETQYF.

The rearrangement links TRBV29-1 to TRBJ1-1; D is ambiguous. This CDR3 is 12 amino acids long. CDR1 and CDR2 (germline): SQVTM, ANQGSEA. The V end lost 4 bases, the J end lost 11 bases, and 17 bases lay between the germline ends. The CDR3 sequence is CSVVDHTLKAFF. DNA of the CDR3: TGCAGCGTTGTTGATCATACTCTGAAGGCTTTCTTT.

The chain combines TRBV7-9 with TRBJ2-6; TRBD2 might be the D (5 bases). This CDR3 is built from 16 residues. V shed 5 bases and J shed 4 bases, with 15 bases lying between them. CDR1 SEHNR and CDR2 FQNEAQ come from the germline V gene (reference sequence). CDR3: CASSQDRGSGANVLTF. The CDR3 nucleotides read TGTGCCAGCAGCCAAGATCGCGGGTCCGGGGCCAACGTCCTGACTTTC.

The chain is built from TRBV7-2 and TRBJ2-1; D is ambiguous. With 1 base removed from V and 9 bases from J, the gap between germline ends came to 10 bases. Per the germline V gene, CDR1 is SGHTA and CDR2 is FQGNSA. There are 13 residues in the CDR3. The CDR3 reads CASSLGFSGEQFF. CDR3 DNA: TGTGCCAGCAGCTTAGGGTTTAGTGGTGAGCAGTTCTTC.

The chain joins TRBV28 to TRBJ1-2; 9 bases agree with TRBD1. V trimming: 7 bases; J trimming: 6 bases; junction bases outside the gene matches: 15. This CDR3 region has 16 residues. Per germline, CDR1 MDHEN and CDR2 SYDVKM. CDR3 in amino acids: CASTIGGQGSLNGYTF. CDR3 in DNA: TGTGCCAGCACGATAGGGGGACAGGGTTCGTTAAATGGCTACACCTTC.

The chain links TRBV5-8 to TRBJ2-3, with D tentatively TRBD1 (6 bases). The V gene's germline CDR1 is SGHTS and CDR2 YDEGEE. The length of the CDR3 is 15 residues. The V end was cut by 0 bases, the J end by 0 bases, with 8 bases between. The CDR3 nucleotides are TGTGCCAGCAGCTTGGGACAGGTTAGCACAGATACGCAGTATTTT. Amino acid sequence: CASSLGQVSTDTQYF.

The gene calls are TRBV28 and TRBJ1-1; D not certain. Trimming shortened V by 3 bases and J by 4 bases, and 6 bases separated the two germline ends. Germline-derived CDR1 and CDR2 are MDHEN and SYDVKM. The CDR3 has 12 residues. The CDR3 here is CASSFAGTEAFF. CDR3 DNA: TGTGCCAGCAGTTTTGCGGGCACTGAAGCTTTCTTT.

This clone was recorded only once. The chain links TRBV7-3 to TRBJ2-1; 10 bases agree with TRBD2. This CDR3 contains 15 residues. From germline, CDR1 is SGHTA and CDR2 FQGTGA. V lost 5 bases and J lost 8; bases outside the gene matches: 9. The CDR3 DNA is TGTGCCAGCAGCAGGGTAGCGGGGGGCCCGGATGAGCAGTTCTTC. Protein sequence: CASSRVAGGPDEQFF.

The gene calls are TRBV5-1 and TRBJ2-7; TRBD1 aligns across 9 bases. Per germline, CDR1 SGHRS and CDR2 YFSETQ. The CDR3 length is 17 residues. V lost 1 base and J lost 2; bases outside the gene matches: 10. CDR3 bases: TGCGCCAGCAGCTTGCGGGCGGGGACAGGGATCCCCTACGAGCAGTACTTC. Translation gives CASSLRAGTGIPYEQYF.